A selection of T cell receptor beta chains follows, all from one sample in a study of shared clonotypes between healthy human individuals. Produced via immunoSEQ multiplex PCR; TCRdb's table is partial and in-frame only. The table shows about 480,000 clones, with about four fifths occurring only once. Specimen: PBMCs. The receptor source for this set is a woman aged 40 to 49 in good health. Some clones in this sample may be carry-over from other donors' samples. CDR3s include the opening cysteine and the closing phenylalanine or tryptophan. The D gene is left open where the match is weak. Clone size is not always given. Where it is, it says once, few, many or a class for expanded clones.

v_call	clone_size	j_call	d_call	cdr3_nt	cdr3_aa
TRBV25-1	NA	TRBJ1-6	NA	TGTGCCAGCAGCGTTACAGGGCTGAGTTCACCCCTCCACTTT	CASSVTGLSSPLHF
TRBV10-3	NA	TRBJ2-3	TRBD2	TGTGCCACCGGGACTAGCGGGAGTAAGTTGGATACGCAGTATTTT	CATGTSGSKLDTQYF
TRBV2	NA	TRBJ1-5	NA	TGTGCCAGCAGCTTAGGATTCAATCAGCCCCAGCATTTT	CASSLGFNQPQHF
TRBV7-3	NA	TRBJ2-5	NA	TGTGCCAGCAGCTTACGGGGGACGGAGACCCAGTACTTC	CASSLRGTETQYF
TRBV28	NA	TRBJ2-2	NA	TGTGCCAGCAGTGGGGGGATACACTCAACCGGGGAGCTGTTTTTT	CASSGGIHSTGELFF
TRBV28	NA	TRBJ2-7	TRBD1	TGTGCCAGCAGTCCGGACAGGGCCCCCTACGAGCAGTACTTC	CASSPDRAPYEQYF
TRBV29-1	NA	TRBJ2-1	NA	TGCAGCGTTGATTCCTACAATGAGCAGTTCTTC	CSVDSYNEQFF
TRBV7-9	NA	TRBJ2-2	NA	TGTGCCAGCAGCTTAGATGGAGGTAGCACCGGGGAGCTGTTTTTT	CASSLDGGSTGELFF
TRBV5-5	many	TRBJ1-3	NA	TGTGCCAGCAGCTTGTCCAAGCGGTCCTCTGGAAACACCATATATTTT	CASSLSKRSSGNTIYF
TRBV6-4	once	TRBJ2-1	NA	TGTGCCAGCAGTGACAGAGGGGAGGCCTACAATGAGCAGTTCTTC	CASSDRGEAYNEQFF
TRBV18	NA	TRBJ1-4	TRBD1	TGTGCCAGCTCACCAGGGACAGGGATTACGACTAATGAAAAACTGTTTTTT	CASSPGTGITTNEKLFF
TRBV4-1	few	TRBJ2-7	TRBD2	TGCGCCAGCAGCCAAGCCGGTGGACTAGCGGGGTACGAGCAGTACTTC	CASSQAGGLAGYEQYF
TRBV19	NA	TRBJ1-5	NA	TGTGCCAGTAGTACCTCAGGGTTTGGCAATCAGCCCCAGCATTTT	CASSTSGFGNQPQHF
TRBV4-3	NA	TRBJ1-5	NA	TGCGCCAGCAGCCAAGGGGGAGCTAGTCAGCCCCAGCATTTT	CASSQGGASQPQHF
TRBV30	NA	TRBJ2-6	NA	TGTGCCTGGAGTGTTGTAGGAGACTCTGGGGCCAACGTCCTGACTTTC	CAWSVVGDSGANVLTF
TRBV28	NA	TRBJ1-1	NA	TGTGCCAGCAGTGATTCCCCCGTTGCGGGAAAGGCTTTCTTT	CASSDSPVAGKAFF
TRBV18	NA	TRBJ2-3	NA	TGTGCCAGCTCACCCCAACTAGCTGCGCAGTATTTT	CASSPQLAAQYF
TRBV4-1	NA	TRBJ2-3	NA	TGCGCCAGCAGCCAACTGTTAGGGGTGGGGGATACGCAGTATTTT	CASSQLLGVGDTQYF
TRBV9	NA	TRBJ2-1	TRBD2	TGTGCCAGCAGCCCCCGACTAGCGGCCAACAATGAGCAGTTCTTC	CASSPRLAANNEQFF